The 9 T cell receptor beta chains below were found in one sample sequenced in a study of shared T cell receptors in the human thymus. Measured with immunoSEQ multiplex PCR; TCRdb has only the in-frame clones, and not every one. The sample has about 660,000 clones, around 87% seen once. This sample was also put to use in a study of human thymus T cells.

Sequences were obtained from thymocytes. Every receptor here comes from a boy younger than two with a congenital heart defect.

The J gene is TRBJ2-7, the V gene TRBV6-5; 12 nucleotides match TRBD1. This CDR3 is built from 15 residues. The V and J ends lost 0 bases and 6 bases, in that order; junction bases with no gene match: 3. Germline CDR1 is MNHEY and CDR2 is SVGAGI. The CDR3 DNA follows: TGTGCCAGCAGTTACTCGGGACAGGGGGCCGTCGAGCAGTACTTC. It encodes CASSYSGQGAVEQYF.

The chain couples TRBV10-3 to TRBJ2-7; 12 nucleotides match TRBD2. Trimming cost V 6 bases and J 2 bases; bases outside gene matches: 14. Germline V gene lookup returns CDR1 ENHRY and CDR2 SYGVKD. CDR3 length: 18 residues. CDR3 amino acids: CAISPTSGRPPRAYEQYF. CDR3 nucleotides: TGTGCCATCAGCCCCACTAGCGGGAGGCCACCGCGTGCCTACGAGCAGTACTTC.

This clone was counted between two and nine times. The CDR3 region is CASSQDLRAGNTIYF. Written as DNA, the CDR3 is TGCGCCAGCAGCCAAGACCTCAGGGCCGGAAACACCATATATTTT. This chain uses TRBV4-3 with TRBJ1-3, with a weak D call TRBD1 (5 bases). V was clipped by 0 bases and J by 4 bases, with 10 bases between them. This CDR3 spans 15 amino acids. The germline gives CDR1 LGHNA, CDR2 YSLEER.

The J gene is TRBJ2-5, the V gene TRBV6-1; TRBD2 agrees at 10 bases. CDR1 and CDR2 (germline): MNHNS, SASEGT. With V trimmed by 4 bases and J by 3 bases, 2 bases remained unmatched. This CDR3 is 14 amino acids long. CDR3 DNA: TGTGCCAGCAGTGGAGCGGGGGGGGAAGAGACCCAGTACTTC. Amino acid sequence: CASSGAGGEETQYF.

This chain connects TRBV18 to TRBJ2-7, with TRBD2 matching 9 bases. Per the germline V gene, CDR1 is KGHSH and CDR2 is LQKENI. Trimming removed 2 bases from V and 5 bases from J; junction bases left unmatched: 10. The CDR3 consists of 16 residues. The CDR3 sequence: CASSPRLAGVIDEQYF. CDR3 coding DNA: TGTGCCAGCTCACCAAGGTTAGCGGGAGTTATTGACGAGCAGTACTTC.

The J gene is TRBJ1-5, the V gene TRBV27; maybe TRBD1 (5 bases). The germline V and J ends were trimmed by 6 bases and 2 bases, with 20 bases remaining between them. The CDR3 extends over 17 amino acids. The germline V gene encodes CDR1 MNHEY and CDR2 SMNVEV (reference sequence). The CDR3 nucleotides are TGTGCCAGCAGGCCGACGACAGACTCCCCTGGCAATCAGCCCCAGCATTTT. Residues: CASRPTTDSPGNQPQHF.

The rearrangement links TRBV14 to TRBJ2-1; TRBD2 matches 14 bases. The CDR3 is 15 amino acids. Germline V gives CDR1 SGHDN, CDR2 FVKESK. V trimming: 4 bases; J trimming: 8 bases; junction bases outside the gene matches: 4. The CDR3 here is CASSPRLAGGHEQFF. The CDR3 DNA sequence: TGTGCCAGCAGCCCGAGACTAGCGGGGGGGCATGAGCAGTTCTTC.

The chain links TRBV10-3 to TRBJ1-2; D remains ambiguous. V lost 1 base and J 8 bases, leaving 5 bases between the germline ends. The CDR3 loop spans 11 amino acids. CDR1 ENHRY and CDR2 SYGVKD come from the germline V gene. CDR3 in DNA: TGTGCCATCAGTGAGTGGCAGGGCTACACCTTC. Translation: CAISEWQGYTF.

This rearrangement joins TRBV10-3 to TRBJ1-2, with 7 bases identical to TRBD1. The length of the CDR3 is 15 residues. CDR1 is ENHRY and CDR2 is SYGVKD in the germline V gene. The J segment lost 5 bases and the V segment lost 6 bases, leaving 12 bases of the junction unmatched. Here the CDR3 reads CAIRGLQGKEYGYTF. CDR3 sequence (DNA): TGTGCCATCAGAGGGTTACAGGGGAAAGAATATGGCTACACCTTC.